The TCR beta chain under discussion was sequenced for a study of OX40 agonist ivuxolimab in advanced cancers. Study background: While on treatment, patients had intravenous ivuxolimab at 0.01 to 10 mg/kg every 2 weeks.

V was clipped by 6 bases and J by 2 bases; unmatched bases: 6. CDR3 size: 14 residues. CDR1 is MNHEY, CDR2 SVGAGI, per germline. Blood got drawn at baseline, again on cycle 4 day 1, and then on cycle 7 day 1. Some clones are missing from TCRdb's copy, which holds only in-frame ones; the method was immunoSEQ multiplex PCR. In the table there are 55,000 to 70,000 clones, about 86% of which are singletons. This receptor was taken from an adult with an advanced solid tumor such as melanoma, head and neck, liver or kidney cancer. The sample consisted of CD4+ or CD8+ T cells sorted from blood, taken in a trial of the OX40 agonist ivuxolimab. The chain combines TRBV6-5 with TRBJ2-7, with TRBD2 matching over 8 bases. The CDR3 DNA reads TGTGCCAGCAGCCAACTGCGGGGGGCCTACGAGCAGTACTTC. This gives the protein CASSQLRGAYEQYF.